This paragraph covers one TCR beta chain sequence. These data belong to a study of blood T cell repertoires in COVID-19. For the study at large: PBMCs, B-cell-depleted T cells, or T cells provided the cDNA or gDNA that made up the material.

Method: immunoSEQ multiplex PCR; TCRdb's copy keeps in-frame clones and lacks some. Found here are approximately 100,000 clones, 90% to 95% of them singletons; the top ten hold under 6.5%. The clonotype was recovered from a human donor in a cohort sampled during active COVID-19. Sequenced: peripheral blood.

CDR3 protein: CATSKTGDGVEAFF. DNA for the CDR3: TGTGCCACCAGCAAGACAGGGGACGGTGTTGAAGCTTTCTTT. The J gene is TRBJ1-1, the V gene TRBV15, with TRBD1 matching 8 bases. The CDR3 spans 14 residues. Germline-derived CDR1 and CDR2 are LNHNV and YYDKDF (reference sequence). V dropped 4 bases and J dropped 7; count of bases not matched to a gene: 8.